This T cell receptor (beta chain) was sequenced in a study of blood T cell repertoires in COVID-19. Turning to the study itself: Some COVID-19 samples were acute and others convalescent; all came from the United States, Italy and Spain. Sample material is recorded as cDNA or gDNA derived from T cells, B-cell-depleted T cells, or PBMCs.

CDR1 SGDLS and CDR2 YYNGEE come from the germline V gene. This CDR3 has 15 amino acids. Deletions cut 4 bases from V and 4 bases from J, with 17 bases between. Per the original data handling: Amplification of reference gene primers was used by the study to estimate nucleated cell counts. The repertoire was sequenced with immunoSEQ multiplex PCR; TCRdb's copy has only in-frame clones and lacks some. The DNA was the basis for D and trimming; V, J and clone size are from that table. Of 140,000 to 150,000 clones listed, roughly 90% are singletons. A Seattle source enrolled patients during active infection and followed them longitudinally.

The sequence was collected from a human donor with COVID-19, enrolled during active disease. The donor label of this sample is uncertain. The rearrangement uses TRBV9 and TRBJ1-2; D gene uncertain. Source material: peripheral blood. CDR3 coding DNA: TGTGCCAGCAGCTACCGGGGAGGCCCTAGCTATGGCTACACCTTC. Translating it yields CASSYRGGPSYGYTF.